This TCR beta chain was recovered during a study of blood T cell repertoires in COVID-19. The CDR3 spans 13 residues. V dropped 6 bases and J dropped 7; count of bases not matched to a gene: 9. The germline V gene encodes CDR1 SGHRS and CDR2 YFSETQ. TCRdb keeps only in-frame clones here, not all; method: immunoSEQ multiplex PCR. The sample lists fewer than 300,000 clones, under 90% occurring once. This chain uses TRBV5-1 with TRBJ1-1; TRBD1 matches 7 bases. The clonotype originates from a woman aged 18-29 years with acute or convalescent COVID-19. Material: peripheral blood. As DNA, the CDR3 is TGCGCCAGCACCAAACAGGGGTCTGGTGAAGCTTTCTTT. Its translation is CASTKQGSGEAFF.